The 9 T cell receptor beta chains presented below share a single source sample, sequenced in a study of T cells in Graves' hyperthyroidism and ophthalmopathy. Amplification of TCR beta CDR3 regions was performed using RNA transcripts as template. HTBI primers were the set used in a first-round RT-PCR of the TCR CDR3. One entry per CDR3 protein results from TCRdb running MiXCR on the multiplex PCR reads. The sample holds 350,000 to 450,000 distinct CDR3 sequences, roughly 14% seen once. The sample taken for sequencing was blood. The receptors shown here come from an older woman with Graves' hyperthyroidism.

The sample holds many counts of this clonotype. The V call is TRBV29-1, the J call TRBJ2-3, with D tentatively TRBD1 (6 bases). This CDR3 spans 13 amino acids. Per the germline V gene, CDR1 is SQVTM and CDR2 is ANQGSEA. Trimming shortened V by 7 bases and J by 4 bases, and 15 bases separated the two germline ends. In nucleotides, the CDR3 is TGCAGCGCGTACAGGGTAGGGGCAGATACGCAGTATTTT. This gives the protein CSAYRVGADTQYF.

This chain links TRBV29-1 with TRBJ2-1; the D gene is possibly TRBD2 (6 bases). The CDR3 has 13 residues. The germline V gene has CDR1 SQVTM and CDR2 ANQGSEA. The V end lost 1 base, the J end lost 5 bases, and 9 bases lay between the germline ends. The CDR3 region has the DNA TGCAGCGTTGAAGGGACTATCAACAATGAGCAGTTCTTC. Protein sequence: CSVEGTINNEQFF.

This clonotype was recorded many times. This chain uses TRBV7-9 with TRBJ2-5; 8 positions match TRBD2. The CDR3 is made up of 18 amino acids. From germline, CDR1 is SEHNR and CDR2 FQNEAQ (reference sequence). V shed 4 bases and J 1 base; nucleotides not matched to a gene: 14. CDR3 in amino acids: CASSSGLAGPLGQETQYF. The DNA for the CDR3 is TGTGCCAGCAGCTCCGGACTAGCCGGTCCTCTTGGCCAAGAGACCCAGTACTTC.

This clonotype was seen many times. The V gene is TRBV9, the J gene TRBJ1-2; 9 nucleotides line up with TRBD1. Trimming took 0 bases from V and 8 from J; bases not matched to a gene: 5. Germline loops: CDR1 SGDLS, CDR2 YYNGEE. CDR3 length: 14 residues. CDR3 nucleotides: TGTGCCAGCAGCGTAGCAAACAGGGGGCTCGGCTACACCTTC. Translated: CASSVANRGLGYTF. The full variable domain, its missing parts supplied by reference TRBV9 and TRBJ1-2, is DSGVTQTPKHLITATGQRVTLRCSPRSGDLSVYWYQQSLDQGLQFLIQYYNGEERAKGNILERFSAQQFPDLHSELNLSSLELGDSALYFCASSVANRGLGYTFGSGTRLTVV.

This clonotype was counted between two and nine times. The chain is built from TRBV19 and TRBJ1-1; D may be TRBD1 (5 bases). Trimming stripped 7 bases from V and 8 bases from J, with 20 bases between. Germline CDR1 reads LNHDA; CDR2 reads SQIVND (reference sequence). This CDR3 has 14 residues. The CDR3: CASTLRQRGGEAFF. Here the CDR3 DNA reads TGTGCCAGTACCCTTAGACAGAGGGGAGGAGAAGCTTTCTTT.

This clonotype has only a few counts. V is TRBV29-1 and J is TRBJ2-7; perhaps TRBD1 as D (5 bases). V was pared by 6 bases and J by 2 bases, with 14 bases between. This CDR3 comprises 13 residues. Looked up from germline, CDR1 is SQVTM and CDR2 is ANQGSEA. In DNA form, the CDR3 reads TGCAGCGTAAGGGGTCCCCCCACCTACGAGCAGTACTTC. This translates into CSVRGPPTYEQYF.

There are a few counts of this clonotype. V usage is TRBV24-1 and J usage is TRBJ1-3, with a tentative D call TRBD1 (5 bases). This CDR3 spans 15 amino acids. The germline gives CDR1 KGHDR, CDR2 SFDVKD. Trimming pared 5 bases from V and 2 bases from J, leaving 12 bases between. The CDR3 here is CATSGVGRAGNTIYF. CDR3 in DNA: TGTGCCACCAGTGGGGTTGGCAGGGCTGGAAACACCATATATTTT.

The V gene is TRBV20-1, the J gene TRBJ2-7; possible D gene TRBD2, 5 bases. CDR1 and CDR2 (germline): DFQATT, SNEGSKA (reference sequence). This CDR3 is 14 amino acids long. The V end was cut by 5 bases, the J end by 0 bases, with 14 bases between. The CDR3 nucleotides read TGCAGTGCTCCAAGGACCACTAGCTCCTACGAGCAGTACTTC. This encodes CSAPRTTSSYEQYF.

This chain connects TRBV2 to TRBJ2-6; D unclear. CDR3 length equals 14 residues. Trimming took off 7 bases at V and 1 base at J, with 8 bases between the two ends. Germline assignment: CDR1 SNHLY and CDR2 FYNNEI. CDR3 in DNA: TGTGCCAGCAAGGTTGGGTCTGGGGCCAACGTCCTGACTTTC. It encodes CASKVGSGANVLTF.